One sample yielded the 21 T cell receptor beta chains listed below, sequenced in a study of blood T cell repertoires in COVID-19 (dated by TCRdb to the early 2020s). Libraries were made using the immunoSEQ multiplex PCR assay. In its TCRdb copy, this immuneACCESS table keeps in-frame sequences only and misses some clones. Where compared with another copy, unresolved V genes explain less than half of these, and the others have no known cause. For this sample the table gives 50,000 to 55,000 clones, of which approximately 87% were detected only once. The ten largest clonotypes hold around 4% of the sample. The sequenced sample was peripheral blood. The receptors shown here come from a man aged 50 to 59 with acute or convalescent COVID-19.

By proportion, this clone is large (0.1 to 1%). V gene TRBV11-3 combines with J gene TRBJ2-2; 10 bases are shared with TRBD1. CDR3 size: 16 residues. Trimming removed 5 bases from V and 4 bases from J; junction bases left unmatched: 7. Germline CDR1 is SGHNT and CDR2 is YENEEA. The CDR3 bases are TGTGCCAGCAGCGGACAGGGGGAATTTGGCACCGGGGAGCTGTTTTTT. Amino acids: CASSGQGEFGTGELFF.

This clone was seen more than once but under ten times. The chain links TRBV10-3 to TRBJ2-1, with D unclear. The CDR3 is 12 residues long. In germline, CDR1 is ENHRY, CDR2 SYGVKD. V dropped 3 bases and J dropped 14 bases, with 14 bases sitting between them. CDR3 coding DNA: TGTGCCATCAGTGACTCGCGCTCCGCGGAGTTCTTC. It translates to CAISDSRSAEFF.

V usage is TRBV7-8 and J usage is TRBJ1-1; a possible D gene is TRBD1 (6 bases). In germline, CDR1 is SGHVS, CDR2 FQNEAQ. This CDR3 has 16 amino acids. Trimming pared 4 bases from V and 0 bases from J, leaving 15 bases between. The CDR3 coding sequence is TGTGCCAGCAGCTCTCGGGCAGGGGCAATGAACACTGAAGCTTTCTTT. The encoded protein is CASSSRAGAMNTEAFF. The complete variable domain, with remaining parts taken from reference TRBV7-8 and TRBJ1-1, reads GAGVSQSPRYKVAKRGQDVALRCDPISGHVSLFWYQQALGQGPEFLTYFQNEAQLDKSGLPSDRFFAERPEGSVSTLKIQRTQQEDSAVYLCASSSRAGAMNTEAFFGQGTRLTVV.

The chain is built from TRBV5-1 and TRBJ2-7; D remains unclear. The CDR3 consists of 14 residues. Deletions cut 2 bases from V and 0 bases from J, with 9 bases between. Germline-derived CDR1 and CDR2 are SGHRS and YFSETQ. The CDR3 loop is CASSFGSNSYEQYF. CDR3 nucleotide sequence: TGCGCCAGCAGCTTCGGGTCCAACTCCTACGAGCAGTACTTC. Full variable domain (rest looked up from reference TRBV5-1 and TRBJ2-7): KAGVTQTPRYLIKTRGQQVTLSCSPISGHRSVSWYQQTPGQGLQFLFEYFSETQRNKGNFPGRFSGRQFSNSRSEMNVSTLELGDSALYLCASSFGSNSYEQYFGPGTRLTVT.

V gene TRBV7-9 combines with J gene TRBJ1-5; tentatively, D is TRBD1 (5 bases). Germline CDR1 and CDR2: SEHNR and FQNEAQ (reference sequence). The germline V and J ends were trimmed by 5 bases and 1 base, with 15 bases remaining between them. The CDR3 has 16 residues. This chain's CDR3 is CASSRTDSGSNQPQHF. The DNA of the CDR3 is TGTGCCAGCAGCCGAACCGACAGCGGGAGCAATCAGCCCCAGCATTTT.

The chain carries TRBV9 and TRBJ2-7, with D possibly matching TRBD2 (6 bases). V lost 2 bases to trimming and J lost 6 bases, with 6 bases between them. CDR1 SGDLS and CDR2 YYNGEE come from the germline V gene. The CDR3 has 11 amino acids. The CDR3 DNA reads TGTGCCAGCAGCGTCGGGGGCGAGCAGTACTTC. It is translated as CASSVGGEQYF.

The V call is TRBV2, the J call TRBJ2-2, with TRBD1 matching 7 bases. Losses at the gene ends were 8 bases for V and 4 bases for J; bases not matched to a gene: 10. This CDR3 comprises 15 residues. Germline CDR1 SNHLY, CDR2 FYNNEI. The CDR3 nucleotides read TGTGCCAGCGAAAAGGGGGCATCGACCACCGGGGAGCTGTTTTTT. Its translation is CASEKGASTTGELFF.

The J gene is TRBJ1-6, the V gene TRBV28; tentative D call: TRBD1 (6 bases). V shed 5 bases and J shed 6 bases, with 17 bases lying between them. The V gene's germline CDR1 is MDHEN and CDR2 SYDVKM. The CDR3 covers 16 residues. The CDR3 spells CASSLQGYNSNSPLHF. The CDR3 region has the DNA TGTGCCAGCAGTCTACAGGGCTATAACTCTAATTCACCCCTCCACTTT. Full variable domain (missing parts from reference TRBV28 and TRBJ1-6): DVKVTQSSRYLVKRTGEKVFLECVQDMDHENMFWYRQDPGLGLRLIYFSYDVKMKEKGDIPEGYSVSREKKERFSLILESASTNQTSMYLCASSLQGYNSNSPLHFGNGTRLTVT.

This rearrangement joins TRBV19 to TRBJ1-3; the D is unclear. The germline CDR1 and CDR2 sequences are LNHDA and SQIVND (reference sequence). The CDR3 spans 14 residues. V was cut by 3 bases and J by 0 bases, with 6 bases left in between. The CDR3 DNA is TGTGCCAGTAGTATGGCGGGCTCTGGAAACACCATATATTTT. Its translation: CASSMAGSGNTIYF.

The gene calls are TRBV6-5 and TRBJ1-5; D not certain. CDR3 length: 14 amino acids. Trimming took 5 bases from V and 5 from J, leaving 13 bases between them. The germline V gene has CDR1 MNHEY and CDR2 SVGAGI. The CDR3 sequence: CASSRDSHDQPQHF. The CDR3 region has the DNA TGTGCCAGCAGTCGGGATTCCCACGATCAGCCCCAGCATTTT.

Only one count was recorded for this clone. This rearrangement joins TRBV5-1 to TRBJ2-7, with a weak D call TRBD1 (6 bases). V lost 0 bases and J 5 bases, leaving 9 bases between the germline ends. The CDR3 length is 13 residues. The germline gives CDR1 SGHRS, CDR2 YFSETQ. CDR3 in amino acids: CASSLGPGDEQYF. The CDR3 nucleotides read TGCGCCAGCAGCTTGGGCCCAGGGGACGAGCAGTACTTC.

The chain links TRBV6-5 to TRBJ2-7; 9 bases agree with TRBD2. This CDR3 is built from 14 residues. Germline CDR1 and CDR2: MNHEY and SVGAGI. V dropped 9 bases and J dropped 4; count of bases not matched to a gene: 10. CDR3 bases: TGTGCCAGTGGTACGGGCGGGAGGGTGTACGAGCAGTACTTC. Translation gives CASGTGGRVYEQYF.

The chain combines TRBV4-1 with TRBJ2-7, with D unresolved. Trimming left V 4 bases short and J 3 bases short, with 13 bases between. Germline V gene data show CDR1 as MGHRA and CDR2 as YSYEKL. The CDR3 is 14 residues long. CDR3 nucleotides: TGCGCCAGCAGCCGGGTCTTCGGAGACTACGAGCAGTACTTC. Its translation is CASSRVFGDYEQYF.

V gene TRBV5-1 combines with J gene TRBJ1-2; 9 nucleotides align to TRBD1. V was pared by 4 bases and J by 3 bases, with 4 bases of the junction left unmatched. CDR1 and CDR2 (germline): SGHRS, YFSETQ. The CDR3 is 14 amino acids. In DNA, the CDR3 is TGCGCCAGCAGCCGGGACAGGGTGGACTATGGCTACACCTTC. Its translation is CASSRDRVDYGYTF.

V and J are TRBV6-6 and TRBJ1-6, with TRBD1 matching over 9 bases. Germline V CDR1 and CDR2: MNHNY, SVGAGI (reference sequence). The trim removed 6 bases at V and 11 bases at J, leaving 2 bases unmatched. This CDR3 has 12 amino acids. DNA of the CDR3: TGTGCCAGCAGCGGACAGGGGACACCCCTCCACTTT. Protein: CASSGQGTPLHF.

V and J are TRBV28 and TRBJ2-7; 10 nucleotides align to TRBD2. CDR1 is MDHEN, CDR2 SYDVKM, per germline. This CDR3 comprises 16 residues. Trimming at V came to 4 bases and at J to 4 bases, leaving 10 bases not matched to a gene. CDR3 in amino acids: CASSSKREGALYEQYF. CDR3 in DNA: TGTGCCAGCAGTTCCAAGCGGGAGGGGGCTTTATACGAGCAGTACTTC. Complete variable domain (other parts from reference TRBV28 and TRBJ2-7): DVKVTQSSRYLVKRTGEKVFLECVQDMDHENMFWYRQDPGLGLRLIYFSYDVKMKEKGDIPEGYSVSREKKERFSLILESASTNQTSMYLCASSSKREGALYEQYFGPGTRLTVT.

The gene calls are TRBV28 and TRBJ2-1; weak D call: TRBD2 (7 bases). Trimming shortened V by 7 bases and J by 6 bases, and 13 bases separated the two germline ends. There are 13 residues in the CDR3. In germline, CDR1 is MDHEN, CDR2 SYDVKM. CDR3 nucleotide sequence: TGTGCCAGCATCCTAGGGGGGGCCAATGAGCAGTTCTTC. It translates to CASILGGANEQFF.

This clone was seen more than once but under ten times. This chain joins TRBV21-1 and TRBJ1-1; the table calls TRBD1, which could not be checked here. TRBV21-1 is designated a pseudogene. CDR3 size: 15 residues. CDR3 DNA: TGTGCCAGCACCTTGGTGGACAGCTTGAACACTGAAGCTTTCTTT. It encodes CASTLVDSLNTEAFF.

This chain connects TRBV11-3 to TRBJ2-7, with 11 bases lining up with TRBD2. Germline V gene data show CDR1 as SGHNT and CDR2 as YENEEA. Trimming cost V 1 base and J 0 bases; bases outside gene matches: 2. The CDR3 contains 16 residues. CDR3 amino acids: CASSLASGRFSYEQYF. The CDR3 region has the DNA TGTGCCAGCAGCTTAGCTAGCGGGAGGTTCTCCTACGAGCAGTACTTC.

The chain links TRBV7-2 to TRBJ1-2; TRBD1 matches at 8 bases. Germline CDR1 is SGHTA and CDR2 is FQGNSA. The CDR3 covers 15 residues. V shed 1 base, J shed 0 bases, and the junction held 1 base outside the gene matches. In DNA form, the CDR3 reads TGTGCCAGCAGCTTAGGGGGACAGGCTAACTATGGCTACACCTTC. Translating gives CASSLGGQANYGYTF.

The genes are TRBV6-5 and TRBJ1-4, with D uncertain. This CDR3 has 14 residues. V was shortened by 5 bases and J by 8 bases, with 15 bases between the two germline ends. From germline, CDR1 is MNHEY and CDR2 SVGAGI. The CDR3 DNA reads TGTGCCAGCAGTCCCCGACCAGGCGGGGAAAAACTGTTTTTT. The encoded protein is CASSPRPGGEKLFF.